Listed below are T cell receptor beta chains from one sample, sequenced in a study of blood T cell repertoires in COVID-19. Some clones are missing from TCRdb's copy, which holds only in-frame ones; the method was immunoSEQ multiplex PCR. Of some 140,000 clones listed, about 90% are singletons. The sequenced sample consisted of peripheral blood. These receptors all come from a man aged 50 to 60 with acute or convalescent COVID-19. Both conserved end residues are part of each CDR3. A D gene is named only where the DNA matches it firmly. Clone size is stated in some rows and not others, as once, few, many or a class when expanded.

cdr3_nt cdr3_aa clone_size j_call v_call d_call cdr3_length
TGTGCCAGCAGCTCCGGGACTAGCGGGAATCACGAGCAGTACTTC CASSSGTSGNHEQYF . TRBJ2-7 TRBV3-1/TRBV3-2 TRBD2 15
TGTGCCAGCAGCAATTCCAGGGTTCGCACAGATACGCAGTATTTT CASSNSRVRTDTQYF . TRBJ2-3 TRBV21-1 . 15
TGTGCCAGCAGTGAACCACAGGGTGGATTCGCTGAAGCTTTCTTT CASSEPQGGFAEAFF . TRBJ1-1 TRBV5-6 . 15
TGCGCCAGCAGCTTGTCCAGGGGGCGCGGTGAAAAACTGTTTTTT CASSLSRGRGEKLFF . TRBJ1-4 TRBV5-1 TRBD1 15
TGTGCCAGCAGAGCCCAGGGGGTTGGCAATCAGCCCCAGCATTTT CASRAQGVGNQPQHF few TRBJ1-5 TRBV2 TRBD1 15
TGCAGCGTTGAAACTCAGGGGGCGCACACCGGGGAGCTGTTTTTT CSVETQGAHTGELFF . TRBJ2-2 TRBV29-1 TRBD1 15
TGTGCCAGCTCACCCACACTATCCTGGAATGAGCAGTTCTTC CASSPTLSWNEQFF . TRBJ2-1 TRBV18 . 14
TGTGCCTGGAGTGGACTAGCGGGAGGGGCACAAGAGACCCAGTACTTC CAWSGLAGGAQETQYF . TRBJ2-5 TRBV30 TRBD2 16
TGTGCCAGCACATGGGGACAGGGTAACACCGGGGAGCTGTTTTTT CASTWGQGNTGELFF . TRBJ2-2 TRBV11-2 TRBD1 15
TGTGCCAGCAGCTTGTCAGGGGCAGATACGCAGTATTTT CASSLSGADTQYF . TRBJ2-3 TRBV5-6 . 13
TGTGCCAGCTCAGACCGACAGAACTCCTACGAGCAGTACTTC CASSDRQNSYEQYF . TRBJ2-7 TRBV18 . 14
TGTGCCAGCAGTGCATCGTATTCATTCGGGACAGGACCCAATCAGCCCCAGCATTTT CASSASYSFGTGPNQPQHF . TRBJ1-5 TRBV6-1 TRBD1 19
TGTGCCAGCAGCTTTGAAGGGACAGGATACACCGGGGAGCTGTTTTTT CASSFEGTGYTGELFF . TRBJ2-2 TRBV5-5 TRBD1 16
TGTGCCAGCAGACCCCGGGACAGACTTAATGAAAAACTGTTTTTT CASRPRDRLNEKLFF once TRBJ1-4 TRBV6-5 TRBD1 15
TGTGCCAGCAGTCCCGGTCGCTGGGGACAATCACGAGAGCAGTACTTC CASSPGRWGQSREQYF . TRBJ2-7 TRBV27 . 16
TGTGCCAGCAGCTTGAACGATGGCCGCTATGGCTACACCTTC CASSLNDGRYGYTF . TRBJ1-2 TRBV5-6 . 14
TGTGCCAGCGGAAGTGCCGGGGACTATGGCTACACCTTC CASGSAGDYGYTF . TRBJ1-2 TRBV28 . 13
TGTGCCAGCAGCTCCCGGTTAGCGGGGGAGCAGTACTTC CASSSRLAGEQYF . TRBJ2-7 TRBV9 TRBD2 13
TGTGCCAGCAGTCACGACTTGTTGGCTTTCTTT CASSHDLLAFF . TRBJ1-1 TRBV12-3/TRBV12-4 . 11
TGTGCCAGCAGCCGGACCGGGACTAGCGGGACAACGCAGTATTTT CASSRTGTSGTTQYF . TRBJ2-3 TRBV28 TRBD2 15
TGTGCCAGCAGTCCCAGGGTTTATGAGAATGAAAAACTGTTTTTT CASSPRVYENEKLFF once TRBJ1-4 TRBV27 . 15
TGCGCCAGCAGGGGACAGGGTGGCACTGAAGCTTTCTTT CASRGQGGTEAFF . TRBJ1-1 TRBV5-1 TRBD1 13
TGTGCCAGCAGCGCCCAGTCCCAGCAGTTCTTC CASSAQSQQFF . TRBJ2-1 TRBV7-9 . 11
TGTGCCTGGAGTGTCGCGGCGGGAGTTGGAGAGACCCAGTACTTC CAWSVAAGVGETQYF . TRBJ2-5 TRBV30 TRBD2 15
TGTGCCAGCAGTTACTGGCAGGGCGAGGCTGAAGCTTTCTTT CASSYWQGEAEAFF . TRBJ1-1 TRBV6-6 . 14
TGTGCCAGCAGCCCTCAGGTCGCATTCGGTAATTCACCCCTCCACTTT CASSPQVAFGNSPLHF once TRBJ1-6 TRBV5-5 . 16
TGCGCCAGCAGCCAAGATAGAGCGGGGGGGCCCGCTGAGCAGTTCTTC CASSQDRAGGPAEQFF . TRBJ2-1 TRBV4-3 TRBD2 16
TGTGCCAGCAGCGTAGTAGCTGGGGCCAACGTCCTGACTTTC CASSVVAGANVLTF . TRBJ2-6 TRBV9 . 14
TGTGCCAGCAGCCCCCAGGGTTTAGGTGAAGCTTTCTTT CASSPQGLGEAFF . TRBJ1-1 TRBV7-3 . 13
TGTGCCAGCAGCTTAGGGGCAGGTATCACCTACGAGCAGTACTTC CASSLGAGITYEQYF . TRBJ2-7 TRBV7-2 . 15
TGTGCCAGCAGCTTGAGTGCGGGTGGGGCCAACGTCCTGACTTTC CASSLSAGGANVLTF . TRBJ2-6 TRBV7-2 . 15
TGTGCCAGCAGCCGAACAAGACTCTTATGGGGCATGAACACTGAAGCTTTCTTT CASSRTRLLWGMNTEAFF . TRBJ1-1 TRBV28 . 18
TGTGCCAGCAGTTGGAGGGGGGGGTCCTACGAGCAGTACTTC CASSWRGGSYEQYF . TRBJ2-7 TRBV27 . 14
TGTGCCAGCAGTGGCAGAGTGGACAGGGGGAATCAGCCCCAGCATTTT CASSGRVDRGNQPQHF . TRBJ1-5 TRBV6-4 TRBD1 16
TGTGCCAGCAGTTACCAGGGGGCCACCACCACTAATGAAGCTTTCTTT CASSYQGATTTNEAFF . TRBJ1-1 TRBV7-9 TRBD1 16
TGTGCCAGCAGTTCGAGGGAGACCCAGTACTTC CASSSRETQYF . TRBJ2-5 TRBV28 . 11
TGTGCCAGCAGCCCCGGGGGTCGGTTTAATACGCAGTATTTT CASSPGGRFNTQYF . TRBJ2-3 TRBV14 . 14
TGCGCCAGCAGCTTGGCCAGAGGGTACACTGAAGCTTTCTTT CASSLARGYTEAFF . TRBJ1-1 TRBV5-1 . 14
TGTGCCTGGAGCGCAGGACAGGGGCAAGAGACCCAGTACTTC CAWSAGQGQETQYF . TRBJ2-5 TRBV30 TRBD1 14
TGCGCCAGCAGGGCGGGGAGCTCTGGAAACACCATATATTTT CASRAGSSGNTIYF . TRBJ1-3 TRBV5-1 . 14
TGTGCCAGTAGTATCCTCGGGACTAGCGGGAGTAGTACGCAGTATTTT CASSILGTSGSSTQYF . TRBJ2-3 TRBV19 TRBD2 16
TGTGCCAGCAGCCGTTCCGGGACAGGGGGACAAGAGACCCAGTACTTC CASSRSGTGGQETQYF . TRBJ2-5 TRBV5-4 TRBD1 16
TGTGCCAGTAGACCTCAAGGGGCGGGGGGCGGTTTTAATAGCAATCAGCCCCAGCATTTT CASRPQGAGGGFNSNQPQHF . TRBJ1-5 TRBV19 . 20
TGTGCCAGCTCCCCCTTTAACTACGAGCAGTACTTC CASSPFNYEQYF few TRBJ2-7 TRBV28 . 12
TGTGCCAGCAGGACTGTTCATGGCTACACCTTC CASRTVHGYTF . TRBJ1-2 TRBV2 . 11
TGTGCCAGCAGCTTATTACAGTCGAGCTCCTACAATGAGCAGTTCTTC CASSLLQSSSYNEQFF . TRBJ2-1 TRBV7-9 . 16
TGTGCCAGCAGCCAAGACGGGGAGGGAGGTTCCCTGACTGAAGCTTTCTTT CASSQDGEGGSLTEAFF once TRBJ1-1 TRBV3-1/TRBV3-2 . 17
TGTGCCAGCAGACCGAACAGGGAAAACACCATATATTTT CASRPNRENTIYF once TRBJ1-3 TRBV27 . 13
TGTGCCAGCGGGACTAACACCGGGGAGCTGTTTTTT CASGTNTGELFF few TRBJ2-2 TRBV5-4 . 12
TGTGCCAGCAGCTCACACCTGACAGGGGAGGATACGCAGTATTTT CASSSHLTGEDTQYF . TRBJ2-3 TRBV7-3 TRBD1 15
TGTGCCAGCATCACCTGGGACAGCTCCTACGAGCAGTACTTC CASITWDSSYEQYF . TRBJ2-7 TRBV21-1 . 14
TGTGCCAGCAGCTCTAGCGGGAGGGCCTACGAGCAGTACTTC CASSSSGRAYEQYF . TRBJ2-7 TRBV5-4 TRBD2 14
TGTGCCAGCAGTTTACGGGGGGCCAAGTACGAGCAGTACTTC CASSLRGAKYEQYF . TRBJ2-7 TRBV27 . 14